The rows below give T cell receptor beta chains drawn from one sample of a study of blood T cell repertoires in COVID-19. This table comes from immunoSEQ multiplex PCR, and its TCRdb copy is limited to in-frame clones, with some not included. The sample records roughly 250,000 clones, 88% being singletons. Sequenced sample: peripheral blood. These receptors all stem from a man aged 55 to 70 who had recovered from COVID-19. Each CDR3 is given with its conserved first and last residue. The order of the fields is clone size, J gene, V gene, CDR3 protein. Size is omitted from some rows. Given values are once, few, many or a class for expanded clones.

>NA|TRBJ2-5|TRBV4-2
CASSQPAVRPSGGTTTQYF
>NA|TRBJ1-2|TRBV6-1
CASSERGRGGYTF
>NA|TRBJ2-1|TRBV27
CASSLQGWYNEQFF
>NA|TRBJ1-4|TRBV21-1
CASSKGSGDTYEKLFF
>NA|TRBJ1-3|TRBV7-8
CASSLAFRQVRSGNTIYF
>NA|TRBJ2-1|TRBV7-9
CASSLADRSNEQFF
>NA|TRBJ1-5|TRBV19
CASSRRGSYQPQHF
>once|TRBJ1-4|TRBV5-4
CASSLTGSRGEKLFF
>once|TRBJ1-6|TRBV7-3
CASSRDRGRPLHF
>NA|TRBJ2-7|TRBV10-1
CASSDPGQGTYEQYF
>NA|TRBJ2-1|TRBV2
CASSEATTSGGWDEQFF
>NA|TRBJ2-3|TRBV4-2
CASSQDSSGQGVTDTQYF
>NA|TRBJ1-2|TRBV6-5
CASSSYGYTF
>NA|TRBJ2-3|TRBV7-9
CASSWDSSTDTQYF
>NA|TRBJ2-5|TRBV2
CASSEKGVSPQETQYF
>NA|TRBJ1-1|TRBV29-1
CSGWTGGTEAFF
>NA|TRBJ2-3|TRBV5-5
CASSVTLAGGTDTQYF
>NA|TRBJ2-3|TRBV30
CAWSVLAGGRTDTQYF
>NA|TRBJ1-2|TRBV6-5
CASRPGQGAGYGYTF
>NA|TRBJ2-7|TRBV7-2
CASSPRRGSYEQYF
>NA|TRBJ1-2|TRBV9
CASSPGTAYGYTF
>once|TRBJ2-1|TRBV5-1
CASSLAGAQDEQFF
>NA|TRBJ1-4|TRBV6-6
CASSTDIHYEKLFF
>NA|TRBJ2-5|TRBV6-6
CASSPAPGTSGQETQYF
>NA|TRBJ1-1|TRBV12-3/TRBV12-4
CASRKQGDTEAFF